This record looks at one TCR beta chain sequence and its context. The data stem from a study of human T cells and chemical hapten exposure. The wider study: 2% DPC applied to an approximately 2 cm by approximately 2 cm arm area sensitized donors.

MiXCR, run by TCRdb on the RACE reads, gives a single entry per CDR3 protein. The sample includes 150,000 to 200,000 distinct CDR3 sequences, about 15% of them seen just once. Time point meaning: patch test 1, 2 weeks after DPC sensitization. The treatment is: therapeutic diphenylcyclopropenone sensitization with weekly scalp DPC. Staff drew blood before applying each patch test. The source material was whole blood, sampled in connection with sensitization to the hapten diphenylcyclopropenone (DPC). The receptor was isolated from a woman aged 25 to 39 with alopecia areata. Some clones in this sample may be carry-over from other donors' samples.

This CDR3 reads CSVQTGEYTEAFF. The CDR3 nucleotides read TGCAGCGTTCAGACCGGAGAATACACTGAAGCTTTCTTT. V usage is TRBV29-1 and J usage is TRBJ1-1; D remains ambiguous. The CDR3 sequence is 13 residues long. In germline, CDR1 is SQVTM, CDR2 ANQGSEA. The ends were cut back, 5 bases at V and 3 bases at J, with 13 bases in the middle.